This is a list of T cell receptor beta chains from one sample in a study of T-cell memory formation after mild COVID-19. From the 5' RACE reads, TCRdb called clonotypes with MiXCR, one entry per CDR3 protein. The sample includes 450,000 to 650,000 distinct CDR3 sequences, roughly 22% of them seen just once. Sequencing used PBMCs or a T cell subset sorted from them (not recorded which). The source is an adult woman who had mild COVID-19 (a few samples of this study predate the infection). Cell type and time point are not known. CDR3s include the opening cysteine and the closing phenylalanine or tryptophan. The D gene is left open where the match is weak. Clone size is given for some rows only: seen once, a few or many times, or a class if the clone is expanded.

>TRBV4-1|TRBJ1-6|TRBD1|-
TGCGCCAGCAGCCAAGTCGCAGGGGGTATTTCACCCCTCCACTTT
CASSQVAGGISPLHF
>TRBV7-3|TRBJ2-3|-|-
TGTGCCAGCAGCCAACAGGACTATACACAACGGTATTTT
CASSQQDYTQRYF
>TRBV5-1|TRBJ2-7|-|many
TGTGCCAGCAGCTTAAGTGCCGGATCCTACGAGCAGTACTTC
CASSLSAGSYEQYF
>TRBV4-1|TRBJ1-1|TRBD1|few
TGCGCCAGCAGCCAAGAGGGGACAGGGATCACTGAAGCTTTCTTT
CASSQEGTGITEAFF
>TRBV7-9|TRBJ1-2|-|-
TGTGCCAGCAGCTTAGTCATGGGAAACTATGGCTACACCTTC
CASSLVMGNYGYTF
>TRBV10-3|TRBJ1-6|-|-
TGTGCCATCAGTGAAACTTCAGGGTCCAATTCACCCCTCCACTTT
CAISETSGSNSPLHF
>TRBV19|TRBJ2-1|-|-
TGTGCCAGTAGTATAGGGGTCGGTGAGCAGTTCTTC
CASSIGVGEQFF
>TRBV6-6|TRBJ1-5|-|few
TGTGCCAGCAGTTACTACTCAGAAAATCAGCCCCAGCATTTT
CASSYYSENQPQHF
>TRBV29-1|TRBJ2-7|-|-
TGCAGCGTTGAACTGGCCGGAGTGGGACAGTACTTC
CSVELAGVGQYF
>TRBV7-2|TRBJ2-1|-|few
TGTGCCAGCAGCCCGGATGGGGATGAGCAGTTCTTC
CASSPDGDEQFF
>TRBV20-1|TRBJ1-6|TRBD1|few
TGCAGTGCTAAGACAGGGGGGAATTCACCCCTCCACTTT
CSAKTGGNSPLHF
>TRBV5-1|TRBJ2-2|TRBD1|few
TGCGCCAGCAGCTTGGCCCGACAGGGGAACACCGGGGAGCTGTTTTTT
CASSLARQGNTGELFF
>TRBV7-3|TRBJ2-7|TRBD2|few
TGTGCCAGCAGCCCGGGGACTATCCCCTACGAGCAGTACTTC
CASSPGTIPYEQYF
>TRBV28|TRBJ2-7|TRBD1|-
TGTGCCAGCATCCTCGGGGGACAGGGGTTGTACGAGCAGTACTTC
CASILGGQGLYEQYF
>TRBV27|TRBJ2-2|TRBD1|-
TGTGCCAGCAGTTCGAAGGAGGGACAGGGAATGTGGGTCCCGCAAGACACCGGGGAGCTGTTTTTT
CASSSKEGQGMWVPQDTGELFF
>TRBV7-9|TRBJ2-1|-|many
TGTGCCAGCAGCTTAGCCAGTGCGACCCCTGGGGAGCAGTTCTTC
CASSLASATPGEQFF
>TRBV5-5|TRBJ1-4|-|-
TGTGCCAGCAGCTTCGCCCCGGGTGATGCAACTAATGAAAAACTGTTTTTT
CASSFAPGDATNEKLFF
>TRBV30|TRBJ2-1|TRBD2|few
TGTGCCTGGAGCTCGGGGGGATCTTCGGATGAGCAGTTCTTC
CAWSSGGSSDEQFF
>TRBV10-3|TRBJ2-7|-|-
TGTGCCATCAGCCGAACACAGAATTCCTACGAGCAGTACTTC
CAISRTQNSYEQYF
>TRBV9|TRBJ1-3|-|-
TGTGCCAGCAGCCGTAGACGGACCGAGGCCCCAGAGGGCTCTGGAAACACCATATATTTT
CASSRRRTEAPEGSGNTIYF
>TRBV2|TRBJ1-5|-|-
TGTGCCAGCTACACAACACCTAATCAGCCCCAGCATTTT
CASYTTPNQPQHF
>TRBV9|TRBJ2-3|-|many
TGTGCCAGCAGCGATGTAGCGGACTTTTCCACAGATACGCAGTATTTT
CASSDVADFSTDTQYF
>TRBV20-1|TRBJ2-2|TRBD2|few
TGCAGTGCTAGACCCCTCCGCGAGGCGGGGGTCCCCACCGGGGAGCTGTTTTTT
CSARPLREAGVPTGELFF
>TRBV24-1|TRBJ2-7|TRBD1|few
TGTGCCACCAGTGATCCAGGGACAGGGATTTACGAGCAGTACTTC
CATSDPGTGIYEQYF
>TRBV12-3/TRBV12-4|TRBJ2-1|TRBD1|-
TGTGCCAGCAGGACGGGACAGCTCAGTTCCTACAATGAGCAGTTCTTC
CASRTGQLSSYNEQFF
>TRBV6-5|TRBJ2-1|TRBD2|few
TGTGCCACCAGACTAGCGGGAGGCGGTGAGCAGTTCTTC
CATRLAGGGEQFF
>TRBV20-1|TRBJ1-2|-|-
TGCAGTGCCTGGGAATCCGGAATTAACTATGGCTACACCTTC
CSAWESGINYGYTF
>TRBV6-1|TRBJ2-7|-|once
TGTGCCAGCAGTCCCAGTACCTTTTACGAGCAGTACTTC
CASSPSTFYEQYF
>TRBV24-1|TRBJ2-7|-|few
TGTGCCACCAGTGATTCAGCGATAGGGACCTACGAGCAGTACTTC
CATSDSAIGTYEQYF
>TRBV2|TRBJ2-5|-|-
TGTGCCAGCAGTGAGTGGAGGGATGAGGAGACCCAGTACTTC
CASSEWRDEETQYF
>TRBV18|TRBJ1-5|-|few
TGTGCCAGCTCACATTACAATAGCAATCAGCCCCAGCATTTT
CASSHYNSNQPQHF
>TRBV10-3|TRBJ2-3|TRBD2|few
TGTGCCATCAGTGTAGCGGGGAGCACAGATACGCAGTATTTT
CAISVAGSTDTQYF
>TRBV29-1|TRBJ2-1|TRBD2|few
TGCAGCGTTGAGGGACTAGCGGGAATGTCCTACAATGAGCAGTTCTTC
CSVEGLAGMSYNEQFF
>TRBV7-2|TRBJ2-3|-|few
TGTGCCAGCAGCTTAGTGAGAGGGCTAACAGATACGCAGTATTTT
CASSLVRGLTDTQYF
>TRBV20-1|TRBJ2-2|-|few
TGCAGTGCTAGAGATCCTACAGGGACCGAAAGCACCGGGGAGCTGTTTTTT
CSARDPTGTESTGELFF
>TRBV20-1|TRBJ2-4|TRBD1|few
TGCAGTGCGGAGGACAGGAAAAACATTCAGTACTTC
CSAEDRKNIQYF
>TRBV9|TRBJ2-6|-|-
TGTGCCAGCAGCGGCAGCGTCGGGGCCAACGTCCTGACTTTC
CASSGSVGANVLTF
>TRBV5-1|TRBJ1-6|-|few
TGCGCCAGCAGCTTGGAGGGAAAAGAATCACCCCTCCACTTT
CASSLEGKESPLHF
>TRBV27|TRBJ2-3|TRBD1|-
TGTGCCAGCAGTCCTCTTGGGACAGTTCCTAGCACAGATACGCAGTATTTT
CASSPLGTVPSTDTQYF
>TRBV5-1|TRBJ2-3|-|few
TGCGCCAGCAGCTTGATGGCCCAGGTAACAGATACGCAGTATTTT
CASSLMAQVTDTQYF
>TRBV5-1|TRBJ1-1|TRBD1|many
TGCGCCAGCAGCTTCCAGGGGGCTTTGCTGAACACTGAAGCTTTCTTT
CASSFQGALLNTEAFF
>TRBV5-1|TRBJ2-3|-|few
TGCGCCAGTAGTCCAGTGACCGGGTCGGAGACAGATACGCAGTATTTT
CASSPVTGSETDTQYF
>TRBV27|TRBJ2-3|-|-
TGTGCCAGCAGTTTTTCAGGTGGGGCAGATACGCAGTATTTT
CASSFSGGADTQYF
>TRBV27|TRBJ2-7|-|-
TGTGCCACCCGACAGGACAGACCCTACGAGCAGTACTTC
CATRQDRPYEQYF
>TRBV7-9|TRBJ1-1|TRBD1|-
TGTGCCAGCAGTAGTGCCGGGGGACAGTACACTGAAGCTTTCTTT
CASSSAGGQYTEAFF
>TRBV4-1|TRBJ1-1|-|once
TGCGCCAGCAGCCAAGCCTGGACGGGTAACACTGAAGCTTTCTTT
CASSQAWTGNTEAFF
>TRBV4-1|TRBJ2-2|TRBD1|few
TGCGCCAGCAGCCCAAGGGGGCGCGTCACCGGGGAGCTGTTTTTT
CASSPRGRVTGELFF
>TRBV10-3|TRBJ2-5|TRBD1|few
TGTGCCACACAGGGGATCGGGGAGACCCAGTACTTC
CATQGIGETQYF
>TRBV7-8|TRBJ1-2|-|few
TGTGCCAGCAGCTCAGCCAGACAGGTCTCTAACTATGGCTACACCTTC
CASSSARQVSNYGYTF
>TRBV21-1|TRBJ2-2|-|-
TGTGCCAGCAGCAGAGGCGCGGGCTACCGAAGGACGAACACCGGGGAGCTGTTTTTT
CASSRGAGYRRTNTGELFF
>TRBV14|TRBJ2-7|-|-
TGTGCCAGCAGCCAATTCCGGACTACCTCCTACGAGCAGTACTTC
CASSQFRTTSYEQYF
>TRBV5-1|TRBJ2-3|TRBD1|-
TGCGCCAGCAGCTTAGGACAGGGGGCACAAGATACGCAGTATTTT
CASSLGQGAQDTQYF
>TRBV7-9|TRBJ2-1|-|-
TGTGCCAGCAGCCCCAGAGGTCCTAGCTCCTACAATGAGCAGTTCTTC
CASSPRGPSSYNEQFF